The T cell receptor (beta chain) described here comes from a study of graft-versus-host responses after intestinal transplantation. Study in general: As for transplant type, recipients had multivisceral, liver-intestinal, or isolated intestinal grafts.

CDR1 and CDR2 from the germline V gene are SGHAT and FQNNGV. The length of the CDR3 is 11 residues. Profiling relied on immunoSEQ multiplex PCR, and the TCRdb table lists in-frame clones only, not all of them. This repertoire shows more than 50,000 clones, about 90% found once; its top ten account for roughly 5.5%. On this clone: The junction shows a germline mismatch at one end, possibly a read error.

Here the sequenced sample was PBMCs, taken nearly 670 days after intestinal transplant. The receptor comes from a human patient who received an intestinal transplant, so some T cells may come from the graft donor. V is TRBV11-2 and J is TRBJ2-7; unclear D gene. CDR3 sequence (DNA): TGTGCCAGCAGCTTAAGAGAGGAGCGGTACTTC. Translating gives CASSLREERYF.